This T cell receptor beta chain came from a study of blood T cell repertoires in COVID-19. Study summary: Spain, Italy and the United States supplied samples that represented acute and convalescent COVID-19.

In the authors' methods: Estimation of nucleated cell counts was performed using reference gene primer amplification. Here immunoSEQ multiplex PCR was the method, and the copy in TCRdb shows in-frame clones only, minus some. V, J and clone size are taken as reported in that table, and D and trimming were inferred from the DNA itself. The sample includes approximately 150,000 clones, more than 75% of them seen just once. V lost 7 bases and J lost 4, with 15 bases in between. Germline lookup yields CDR1 SNHLY and CDR2 FYNNEI. The CDR3 totals 14 residues. The sequenced material came from peripheral blood. The clonotype was recovered from a man aged 35 to 55 with acute or convalescent COVID-19. The V call is TRBV2, the J call TRBJ2-3; possible D gene TRBD1, 6 bases. CDR3 nucleotide sequence: TGTGCCAGCAATCAGGGGATTGGAGCAGATACGCAGTATTTT. It translates to CASNQGIGADTQYF.